One sample yielded the 24 T cell receptor beta chains listed below, sequenced in a study of cytotoxic CD8 clonotypes in ibrutinib-treated CLL. Measured with immunoSEQ multiplex PCR; TCRdb has only the in-frame clones, and not every one. The data show 76,000 or so clones, with around four fifths seen just once and about 38% held by the top ten. The source material was PBMCs, sampled after 24 months of ibrutinib treatment. The receptor source for this set is a human donor with chronic lymphocytic leukemia.

This clone was seen a single time. The chain employs TRBV7-6 and TRBJ2-7, with D perhaps being TRBD1 or TRBD2 (5 bases each). CDR3 length: 13 amino acids. V dropped 5 bases and J dropped 2 bases, with 10 bases sitting between them. The germline V gene has CDR1 SGHVS and CDR2 FNYEAQ. The CDR3 sequence: CASSPGPAYEQYF. In DNA, the CDR3 is TGTGCCAGCAGCCCGGGACCAGCCTACGAGCAGTACTTC.

The chain couples TRBV7-2 to TRBJ1-2; a possible D gene is TRBD1 (6 bases). V lost 3 bases to trimming and J lost 7 bases, with 15 bases between them. The CDR3 is made up of 14 amino acids. Germline CDR1 and CDR2: SGHTA and FQGNSA. The CDR3 DNA sequence: TGTGCCAGCAGCTTCCAGGGGAGGGAGGGTGGCTACACCTTC. It translates to CASSFQGREGGYTF.

The CDR3, as DNA: TGTGCCAGCAGCTTGGCTTCCGCCGATGAGCAGTTCTTC. This codes for CASSLASADEQFF. The J gene is TRBJ2-1, the V gene TRBV7-2; the D is unclear. Trimming took 3 bases from V and 8 from J, leaving 11 bases between them. Germline CDR1 and CDR2: SGHTA and FQGNSA. The CDR3 runs 13 residues.

The chain combines TRBV7-3 with TRBJ2-1; D might be TRBD2 (6 bases). The CDR3 sequence is 16 residues long. CDR1 is SGHTA, CDR2 FQGTGA, per germline. With 2 bases removed from V and 0 bases from J, the gap between germline ends came to 11 bases. DNA of the CDR3: TGTGCCAGCAGCTTATTCCTCGGGAGCTCCTACAATGAGCAGTTCTTC. This translates into CASSLFLGSSYNEQFF.

V gene TRBV6-5 combines with J gene TRBJ1-1; a possible D gene is TRBD1 (5 bases). Trimming stripped 2 bases from V and 3 bases from J, with 7 bases between. This CDR3 has 13 residues. Germline-derived CDR1 and CDR2 are MNHEY and SVGAGI. Written as DNA, the CDR3 is TGTGCCAGCAGTTACGACAGTTACACTGAAGCTTTCTTT. This translates into CASSYDSYTEAFF.

This sequence joins TRBV12-5 and TRBJ2-7; 7 nucleotides agree with TRBD1. The CDR3 loop spans 16 amino acids. The V gene's germline CDR1 is LGHNT and CDR2 FRNRAP. V was pared by 3 bases and J by 2 bases, with 10 bases of the junction left unmatched. In DNA, the CDR3 is TGTGCTAGTGGTTTCCCGACAGGGTGTATCCCCTACGAGCAGTACTTC. Protein product: CASGFPTGCIPYEQYF.

This sequence joins TRBV21-1 and TRBJ2-7; the table's TRBD2 call for D was not verified on the DNA. TRBV21-1 is marked as a pseudogene. The CDR3 has 15 residues. In nucleotides, the CDR3 is TGTGCCAGCAACGTAACCCGACTAGGGGACTACGAGCAGTACTTC. Amino acid sequence: CASNVTRLGDYEQYF.

This rearrangement joins TRBV28 to TRBJ2-7; 10 bases map to TRBD1. The CDR3 length is 14 residues. In germline, CDR1 is MDHEN, CDR2 SYDVKM. After removal of 6 bases from V and 0 bases from J, the junction contained 2 bases not matched to a gene. The CDR3 nucleotides read TGTGCCAGCAGGAGGACAGGGGGCTCCTACGAGCAGTACTTC. It translates to CASRRTGGSYEQYF.

This clone was detected once. The genes are TRBV2 and TRBJ1-1; D is unclear. The V end was cut by 6 bases, the J end by 0 bases, with 5 bases between. CDR3 length equals 12 residues. The germline V gene encodes CDR1 SNHLY and CDR2 FYNNEI. The CDR3 protein is CASRGMNTEAFF. The CDR3 nucleotides read TGTGCCAGCAGGGGAATGAACACTGAAGCTTTCTTT.

This clone came up once. The chain links TRBV7-2 to TRBJ2-5; no reliable D call. V was pared by 3 bases and J by 5 bases, with 4 bases between. The germline V gene encodes CDR1 SGHTA and CDR2 FQGNSA. The CDR3 consists of 11 residues. The CDR3, as DNA: TGTGCCAGCAGCTTTCTTGAGACCCAGTACTTC. Its translation is CASSFLETQYF.

The chain employs TRBV6-1 and TRBJ1-4, with TRBD1 as a possible D gene (5 bases). Germline values: CDR1 MNHNS, CDR2 SASEGT. V was clipped by 2 bases and J by 5 bases, with 12 bases between them. The CDR3 totals 15 residues. The CDR3 coding sequence is TGTGCCAGCAGTGAACCCCCAGGGCTGAATGAAAAACTGTTTTTT. Its protein is CASSEPPGLNEKLFF.

V gene TRBV27 combines with J gene TRBJ1-5, with D unresolved. This CDR3 is built from 14 residues. CDR1 and CDR2 from the germline V gene are MNHEY and SMNVEV (reference sequence). V was cut by 5 bases and J by 2 bases, with 10 bases left in between. CDR3 nucleotide sequence: TGTGCCAGCAGTCCCCGACTGGGCAATCAGCCCCAGCATTTT. Amino acid sequence: CASSPRLGNQPQHF.

This clone was recorded many times. This chain links TRBV5-4 with TRBJ2-3; the D is unclear. The CDR3 is 16 amino acids. Germline values: CDR1 SGHNT, CDR2 YYREEE (reference sequence). Trimming removed 4 bases at V and 1 base at J, with 16 bases between. The CDR3 DNA sequence: TGTGCCAGCAGCCCCGAGCCGGGCCTCCGCACAGATACGCAGTATTTT. Translating it yields CASSPEPGLRTDTQYF.

CDR3 in DNA: TGTGCCAGCAGTTCGTCCGGGACAGCTAATGAAAAACTGTTTTTT. This codes for CASSSSGTANEKLFF. The V call is TRBV28, the J call TRBJ1-4, with TRBD1 matching 7 bases. The germline V gene has CDR1 MDHEN and CDR2 SYDVKM. V lost 4 bases, J lost 3 bases, and 5 bases stayed unmatched. CDR3 length: 15 amino acids.

V is TRBV5-1 and J is TRBJ2-1, with TRBD2 matching 7 bases. CDR3 size: 15 residues. The V and J ends lost 0 bases and 8 bases, in that order; junction bases with no gene match: 8. Germline V CDR1 and CDR2: SGHRS, YFSETQ. The CDR3 sequence: CASSLGYGRLDEQFF. CDR3 in DNA: TGCGCCAGCAGCTTGGGATACGGGAGGCTTGATGAGCAGTTCTTC.

The chain carries TRBV7-9 and TRBJ2-1; D call uncertain. The CDR3 is made up of 12 amino acids. The germline V gene has CDR1 SEHNR and CDR2 FQNEAQ (reference sequence). V lost 3 bases, J lost 15 bases, and 15 bases lay in between. CDR3 DNA sequence: TGTGCCAGCAGCTTCCCGCCCGAGCTCCCGTTCTTC. This translates into CASSFPPELPFF. Supplemented by reference TRBV7-9 and TRBJ2-1, the full variable domain reads DTGVSQNPRHKITKRGQNVTFRCDPISEHNRLYWYRQTLGQGPEFLTYFQNEAQLEKSRLLSDRFSAERPKGSFSTLEIQRTEQGDSAMYLCASSFPPELPFFGPGTRLTVL.

V usage is TRBV7-2 and J usage is TRBJ2-7, with TRBD2 identical over 7 bases. The CDR3 has 13 amino acids. The V gene's germline CDR1 is SGHTA and CDR2 FQGNSA. With V trimmed by 6 bases and J by 4 bases, 6 bases remained unmatched. CDR3 protein: CASSRLARYEQYF. CDR3 DNA: TGTGCCAGCAGTCGACTAGCTAGGTACGAGCAGTACTTC.

This chain joins TRBV4-3 and TRBJ1-3; D gene uncertain. Germline V gives CDR1 LGHNA, CDR2 YSLEER. V shed 4 bases and J shed 4 bases, with 11 bases lying between them. CDR3 length: 14 residues. This CDR3 is CASSPGRSGNTIYF. The CDR3 nucleotides are TGCGCCAGCAGCCCCGGGAGGTCCGGAAACACCATATATTTT.

V and J are TRBV7-2 and TRBJ2-7; D call uncertain. Germline values: CDR1 SGHTA, CDR2 FQGNSA. The V and J ends lost 5 bases and 6 bases respectively, with 14 bases between them. This CDR3 is built from 13 residues. CDR3 coding DNA: TGTGCCAGCAGCCTCAAGCCCGGCGGCGAGCAGTACTTC. Translating gives CASSLKPGGEQYF. The full variable domain, completed using reference TRBV7-2 and TRBJ2-7, is GAGVSQSPSNKVTEKGKDVELRCDPISGHTALYWYRQSLGQGLEFLIYFQGNSAPDKSGLPSDRFSAERTGGSVSTLTIQRTQQEDSAVYLCASSLKPGGEQYFGPGTRLTVT.

The chain joins TRBV7-9 to TRBJ2-3, with D unclear. The CDR3 runs 12 residues. Germline V gives CDR1 SEHNR, CDR2 FQNEAQ (reference sequence). V was clipped by 0 bases and J by 6 bases, with 4 bases between them. In nucleotides, the CDR3 is TGTGCCAGCAGCTTAGCACTGGATACGCAGTATTTT. It is translated as CASSLALDTQYF.

This clone was counted once. The chain is built from TRBV7-8 and TRBJ2-5; 9 nucleotides line up with TRBD2. V shed 2 bases, J shed 1 base, and the junction held 5 bases outside the gene matches. The germline V gene encodes CDR1 SGHVS and CDR2 FQNEAQ. This CDR3 spans 16 amino acids. CDR3 loop: CASSLFGGGAQETQYF. CDR3 nucleotide sequence: TGTGCCAGCAGCTTATTCGGCGGGGGGGCCCAAGAGACCCAGTACTTC.

The chain employs TRBV6-5 and TRBJ1-1, with TRBD1 as a possible D gene (5 bases). This CDR3 region has 16 residues. Trimming pared 4 bases from V and 4 bases from J, leaving 19 bases between. CDR1 and CDR2 from the germline V gene are MNHEY and SVGAGI. DNA of the CDR3: TGTGCCAGCAGTTTCCGGGCCCACCTTAGGGGCACTGAAGCTTTCTTT. Protein: CASSFRAHLRGTEAFF.

The chain is built from TRBV14 and TRBJ2-1; D is possibly TRBD2 (5 bases). V was clipped by 1 base and J by 7 bases, with 20 bases between them. Germline loops: CDR1 SGHDN, CDR2 FVKESK. The CDR3 is made up of 17 amino acids. CDR3 coding DNA: TGTGCCAGCAGCCAAGGGCCCCCTAGCAGCTTTCGGAATGAGCAGTTCTTC. This encodes CASSQGPPSSFRNEQFF.

The chain uses TRBV27 and TRBJ2-3, with 10 positions matching TRBD2. There are 16 residues in the CDR3. Trimming took 3 bases from V and 2 from J; bases not matched to a gene: 5. Germline CDR1 is MNHEY and CDR2 is SMNVEV (reference sequence). CDR3 nucleotide sequence: TGTGCCAGCAGTTTCGAAGCGGGAGGGTTCACAGATACGCAGTATTTT. This gives the protein CASSFEAGGFTDTQYF.